Below, 17 T cell receptor beta chains from the same sample are listed, as sequenced in a study of regulatory T cells in long-lasting Graves disease. Specified time point: persistent/refractory GD, antithyroid drugs over 5 years with positive TRAb. From RNA extracted from PBMCs, the TCR library was made. Both iRepertoire HTBI primers and Arm-PCR of CDR3 regions were used to build the TCR beta libraries. TCRdb independently ran MiXCR on the multiplex PCR reads; one entry per CDR3 protein. This sample has around 430,000 distinct CDR3 sequences, with roughly 23% found just once. Sequencing was performed on peripheral blood mononuclear cells (PBMCs), taken when the disease was refractory, from a patient treated with antithyroid drugs. These receptors came from a female donor with Graves disease.

Concerning this clonotype itself: A clone one base away is much larger, so this may be a read error. The rearrangement uses TRBV19 and TRBJ2-5, with D perhaps TRBD2 (6 bases). Germline assignment: CDR1 LNHDA and CDR2 SQIVND (reference sequence). This CDR3 spans 14 amino acids. This CDR3 is CASKVAGNQETQHF. In DNA, the CDR3 is TGTGCCAGTAAGGTTGCGGGAAATCAAGAGACCCAGCACTTC.

The chain recombines TRBV20-1 with TRBJ2-7, with D unclear. Germline V lookup: CDR1 DFQATT, CDR2 SNEGSKA (reference sequence). V was trimmed by 3 bases and J by 2 bases, leaving 11 bases between them. The CDR3 contains 13 residues. CDR3 DNA: TGCAGTGCTAGGTCCAGCACAGCCTACGAGCAGTACTTC. Protein: CSARSSTAYEQYF.

With regard to this clonotype: A much bigger clone sits one base away, suggesting this may be a read error. V and J are TRBV20-1 and TRBJ2-7; D is uncertain. Per germline, CDR1 DFQATT and CDR2 SNEGSKA (reference sequence). The CDR3 contains 12 residues. V lost 3 bases to trimming and J lost 2 bases, with 8 bases between them. The CDR3 bases are TGCAGTGCTAGTGCGGCGGCCTACGAGCAGTACTTC. Residues: CSASAAAYEQYF.

In this sample, this clonotype turned up many times. The chain's CDR3 is CASTLRTNYGYTF. CDR3 in DNA: TGTGCCAGCACCCTCCGGACTAACTATGGCTACACCTTC. The rearrangement uses TRBV27 and TRBJ1-2, with D unresolved. This CDR3 has 13 residues. V lost 7 bases to trimming and J lost 0 bases, with 9 bases between them. The V gene's germline CDR1 is MNHEY and CDR2 SMNVEV (reference sequence).

The chain recombines TRBV6-2 or TRBV6-3 with TRBJ2-7, with D perhaps TRBD2 (5 bases). CDR1 and CDR2 (germline): MNHEY, SVGEGT. The CDR3 consists of 17 residues. Trimming left V 4 bases short and J 9 bases short, with 28 bases between. CDR3 in amino acids: CASSSTTPSGLIVGQYF. The CDR3 bases are TGTGCCAGCAGTTCCACCACTCCCTCGGGGTTAATAGTTGGGCAGTACTTC.

This clonotype was seen a handful of times. The chain combines TRBV24-1 with TRBJ1-5; D ambiguous. The length of the CDR3 is 15 residues. Germline CDR1 reads KGHDR; CDR2 reads SFDVKD. V was cut by 8 bases and J by 5 bases, with 18 bases left in between. The CDR3 DNA reads TGTGCCACCAACCGAATGTTGGGGTTTTATCAGCCCCAGCATTTT. It is translated as CATNRMLGFYQPQHF.

CDR3 DNA: TGTGCCAGCAGTGGACGGGACATGAACACTGAAGCTTTCTTT. Amino acids: CASSGRDMNTEAFF. The J gene is TRBJ1-1, the V gene TRBV6-1; TRBD1 is a possible D gene (6 bases). CDR1 is MNHNS, CDR2 SASEGT, per germline. The CDR3 loop spans 14 amino acids. The V end lost 4 bases, the J end lost 0 bases, and 9 bases lay between the germline ends.

At least ten counts were recorded for this clonotype. This chain joins TRBV28 and TRBJ2-5; D remains ambiguous. V was trimmed by 1 base and J by 1 base, leaving 7 bases between them. The CDR3 sequence is 14 residues long. In germline, CDR1 is MDHEN, CDR2 SYDVKM. In DNA form, the CDR3 reads TGTGCCAGCAGTTTATTGGGCAGCCAAGAGACCCAGTACTTC. This translates into CASSLLGSQETQYF.

This clonotype was counted many times. The chain has TRBV11-2 and TRBJ2-7; possibly TRBD2 for D (6 bases). The germline V gene encodes CDR1 SGHAT and CDR2 FQNNGV. CDR3 length equals 13 residues. V was shortened by 0 bases and J by 7 bases, with 10 bases between the two germline ends. The CDR3 spells CASSLERGGEQYF. The CDR3 DNA reads as TGTGCCAGCAGCTTAGAAAGGGGAGGTGAGCAGTACTTC.

The V gene is TRBV6-2 or TRBV6-3, the J gene TRBJ2-1; TRBD2 matches 11 bases. The CDR3 has 17 residues. The V and J ends lost 0 bases and 1 base, in that order; junction bases with no gene match: 2. Germline V gene data show CDR1 as MNHEY and CDR2 as SVGEGT. The DNA for the CDR3 is TGTGCCAGCAGTTACTCGGCTAGCGGGGGGTCCTACAATGAGCAGTTCTTC. Its translation: CASSYSASGGSYNEQFF.

This clonotype has ten or more counts. The chain carries TRBV6-1 and TRBJ1-3, with D possibly TRBD1 on 6 matching bases. Trimming left V 6 bases short and J 0 bases short, with 6 bases between. The CDR3 consists of 13 residues. Germline CDR1 reads MNHNS; CDR2 reads SASEGT. CDR3 in DNA: TGTGCCAGCAGGGACAGCTCTGGAAACACCATATATTTT. Encoded protein: CASRDSSGNTIYF.

This chain joins TRBV25-1 and TRBJ2-7, with D perhaps matching TRBD2 (6 bases). The V and J ends lost 6 bases and 4 bases respectively, with 22 bases between them. In germline, CDR1 is MGHDK, CDR2 SYGVNS. The CDR3 is 16 amino acids. CDR3 sequence (DNA): TGTGCCAGCAGCGGATCGGCTAGCGATCCAACTTACGAGCAGTACTTC. Translating it yields CASSGSASDPTYEQYF.

The sample holds a few counts of this clonotype. V gene TRBV29-1 combines with J gene TRBJ2-7; D gene unclear. Germline V gives CDR1 SQVTM, CDR2 ANQGSEA. CDR3 length: 11 residues. V was trimmed by 0 bases and J by 3 bases, leaving 3 bases between them. The CDR3 coding sequence is TGCAGCGTTGAAGATAACTACGAGCAGTACTTC. Its translation: CSVEDNYEQYF.

Details on this clonotype: The conserved phenylalanine or tryptophan normally closing the CDR3 is absent here, so this likely arose from a read error. This chain joins TRBV7-2 and TRBJ2-2; TRBD1 might be the D (6 bases). Looked up from germline, CDR1 is SGHTA and CDR2 is FQGNSA. The V gene lost 1 base and the J gene lost 1 base, with 7 bases spanning the gap. The length of the CDR3 is 15 residues. The CDR3 sequence is CASSLVRGNTGELFL. The DNA of the CDR3 is TGTGCCAGCAGCTTAGTCAGGGGGAACACCGGGGAGCTGTTTCTT.

The chain uses TRBV6-9 and TRBJ2-4, with D possibly called TRBD1 or TRBD2 (5 bases each). The CDR3 extends over 16 amino acids. Germline V lookup: CDR1 MNHGY, CDR2 SVAAGI. V lost 3 bases, J lost 4 bases, and 16 bases lay in between. CDR3 in amino acids: CASSYGENWGKNIQYF. Here the CDR3 DNA reads TGTGCCAGCAGTTACGGGGAAAACTGGGGGAAAAACATTCAGTACTTC.

This clonotype showed up just a few times. This chain joins TRBV7-9 and TRBJ1-1, with TRBD1 identical over 10 bases. V lost 5 bases and J lost 6; bases outside the gene matches: 12. The CDR3 totals 16 residues. The germline CDR1 and CDR2 sequences are SEHNR and FQNEAQ (reference sequence). CDR3 nucleotides: TGTGCCAGCAGCCCAGTCCCGGGACAGGGGTTCGCTGAAGCTTTCTTT. This gives the protein CASSPVPGQGFAEAFF.

This clonotype was found many times. The chain is built from TRBV28 and TRBJ2-7, with 14 bases lining up with TRBD2. The V gene end was trimmed by 6 bases and the J gene end by 2 bases; junction bases not matched to a gene: 6. There are 16 residues in the CDR3. Per germline, CDR1 MDHEN and CDR2 SYDVKM. The CDR3 region has the DNA TGTGCCAGCAGCCGGACTAGCGGGGGGAGCCCCTACGAGCAGTACTTC. Its translation: CASSRTSGGSPYEQYF.